The 11 T cell receptor beta chains listed next were all sequenced from one sample in a study of technical replicates of blood from a few donors. The table came from immunoSEQ multiplex PCR; TCRdb's copy has only in-frame clones and leaves some out. The sample has 65,000 to 80,000 clones, over 95% seen once. Material for sequencing was T cells isolated from PBMCs. These receptors were obtained from a human donor in good health.

In its sample, this clone was seen once. It is unclear where the CDR3 begins or ends on the DNA, so no DNA is shown, and the CDR3 is as TCRdb lists it. This chain links TRBV30 with TRBJ2-3; the D call in the table, TRBD2, was not verified against the DNA. Germline lookup yields CDR1 GTSNPN and CDR2 SVGIG (reference sequence). The CDR3 has 13 residues if both end residues are counted. CDR3: CAWSVGSGAGEYF.

The rearrangement links TRBV5-1 to TRBJ1-1; no reliable D call. The CDR3 runs 12 residues. The germline CDR1 and CDR2 sequences are SGHRS and YFSETQ. V lost 2 bases and J lost 8, with 10 bases in between. In DNA, the CDR3 is TGCGCCAGCAGCTTAGGTACGGGGGAAGCTTTCTTT. Protein sequence: CASSLGTGEAFF.

The V call is TRBV5-6, the J call TRBJ1-2; possible D gene TRBD1, 6 bases. The V gene lost 3 bases and the J gene lost 3 bases, with 18 bases spanning the gap. Germline-derived CDR1 and CDR2 are SGHDT and YYEEEE. The CDR3 is 16 amino acids. CDR3 loop: CASSSPWYRVDYGYTF. The DNA for the CDR3 is TGTGCCAGCAGCTCGCCGTGGTACAGGGTGGACTATGGCTACACCTTC.

The chain employs TRBV29-1 and TRBJ2-7; D remains unclear. The CDR3 runs 11 residues. Trimming left V 5 bases short and J 8 bases short, with 13 bases between. Germline CDR1 and CDR2: SQVTM and ANQGSEA. The chain's CDR3 is CSVRSEEKQYF. CDR3 DNA sequence: TGCAGCGTTAGGTCCGAGGAGAAGCAGTACTTC.

This clone came up once. This rearrangement joins TRBV5-4 to TRBJ1-1, with D tentatively TRBD1 (5 bases). Germline V gene data show CDR1 as SGHNT and CDR2 as YYREEE (reference sequence). V dropped 4 bases and J dropped 1 base, with 14 bases sitting between them. This CDR3 is 15 amino acids long. Written as DNA, the CDR3 is TGTGCCAGCAGCGATAACTGGGGCACGAACACTGAAGCTTTCTTT. This translates into CASSDNWGTNTEAFF.

The rearrangement links TRBV11-2 to TRBJ2-1, with TRBD2 as a possible D gene (6 bases). V lost 10 bases and J lost 7, with 11 bases in between. The CDR3 length is 11 residues. Germline V gene sequence: CDR1 SGHAT, CDR2 FQNNGV. The CDR3 DNA is TGTGCCACCTCGGGGAGGAATGAGCAGTTCTTC. Amino acid sequence: CATSGRNEQFF.

The rearrangement joins TRBV4-1 to TRBJ2-5; D is possibly TRBD1 (6 bases). The CDR3 runs 13 residues. Trimming removed 2 bases at V and 5 bases at J, with 9 bases between. The germline gives CDR1 MGHRA, CDR2 YSYEKL. The CDR3: CASSQRDRETQYF. The CDR3 DNA is TGCGCCAGCAGCCAAAGAGACAGGGAGACCCAGTACTTC.

V usage is TRBV4-1 and J usage is TRBJ2-7; 11 positions agree with TRBD2. Germline V CDR1 and CDR2: MGHRA, YSYEKL. The CDR3 totals 15 residues. V was clipped by 1 base and J by 3 bases; unmatched bases: 2. CDR3 DNA sequence: TGCGCCAGCAGCCAAGTGACTAGCGGGATCTACGAGCAGTACTTC. Residues: CASSQVTSGIYEQYF.

This chain uses TRBV4-1 with TRBJ1-2, with D maybe TRBD1 (5 bases). This CDR3 is 17 amino acids long. Per the germline V gene, CDR1 is MGHRA and CDR2 is YSYEKL. The germline V and J ends were trimmed by 1 base and 0 bases, with 15 bases remaining between them. CDR3 region: CASSQVVQATSNYGYTF. CDR3 nucleotides: TGCGCCAGCAGCCAAGTCGTACAGGCCACTTCTAACTATGGCTACACCTTC.

This clone occurred once. This chain links TRBV4-3 with TRBJ2-2; 9 nucleotides align to TRBD1. This CDR3 spans 16 amino acids. Germline lookup yields CDR1 LGHNA and CDR2 YSLEER. The ends lost 0 bases at V and 4 bases at J; junction bases unmatched: 3. CDR3 sequence reads: CASSQDPTGGTGELFF. CDR3 coding DNA: TGCGCCAGCAGCCAAGACCCGACAGGGGGCACCGGGGAGCTGTTTTTT.

The CDR3 nucleotides read TGTGCCAGCAGCCCGGGGACAGGTACCACAGATACGCAGTATTTT. This gives the protein CASSPGTGTTDTQYF. The rearrangement links TRBV5-4 to TRBJ2-3; 8 nucleotides match TRBD1. The germline V gene encodes CDR1 SGHNT and CDR2 YYREEE (reference sequence). The trim removed 4 bases at V and 2 bases at J, leaving 6 bases unmatched. The CDR3 totals 15 residues.